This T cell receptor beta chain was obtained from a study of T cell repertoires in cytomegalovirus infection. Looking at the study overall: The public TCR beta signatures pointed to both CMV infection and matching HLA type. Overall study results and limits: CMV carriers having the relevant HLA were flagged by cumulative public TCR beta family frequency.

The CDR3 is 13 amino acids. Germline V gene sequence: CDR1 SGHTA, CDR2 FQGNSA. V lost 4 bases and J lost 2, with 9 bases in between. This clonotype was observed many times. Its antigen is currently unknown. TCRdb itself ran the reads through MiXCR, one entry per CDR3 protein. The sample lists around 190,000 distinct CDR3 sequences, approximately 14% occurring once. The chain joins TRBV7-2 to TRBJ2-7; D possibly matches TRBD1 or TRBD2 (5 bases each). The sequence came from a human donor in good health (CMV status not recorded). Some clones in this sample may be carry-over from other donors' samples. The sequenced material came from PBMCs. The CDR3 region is CASSSRGTYEQYF. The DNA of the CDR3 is TGTGCCAGCAGCTCCCGGGGCACCTACGAGCAGTACTTC. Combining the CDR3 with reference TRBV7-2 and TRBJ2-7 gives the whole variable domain GAGVSQSPSNKVTEKGKDVELRCDPISGHTALYWYRQSLGQGLEFLIYFQGNSAPDKSGLPSDRFSAERTGGSVSTLTIQRTQQEDSAVYLCASSSRGTYEQYFGPGTRLTVT.